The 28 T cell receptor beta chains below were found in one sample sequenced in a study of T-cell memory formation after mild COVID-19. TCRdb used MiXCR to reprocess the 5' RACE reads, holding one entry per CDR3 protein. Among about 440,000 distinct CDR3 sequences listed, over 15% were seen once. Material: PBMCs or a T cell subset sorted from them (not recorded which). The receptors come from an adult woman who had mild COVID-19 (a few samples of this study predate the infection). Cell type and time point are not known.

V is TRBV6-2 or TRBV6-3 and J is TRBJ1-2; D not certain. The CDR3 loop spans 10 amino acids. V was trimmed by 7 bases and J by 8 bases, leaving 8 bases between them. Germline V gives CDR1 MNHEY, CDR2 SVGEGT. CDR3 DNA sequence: TGTGCCAGCAAATTGGAAGGCTACACCTTC. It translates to CASKLEGYTF.

The DNA of the CDR3 is TGCAGTGTCAGACAGGGGAACACTGAAGCTTTCTTT. It encodes CSVRQGNTEAFF. This rearrangement joins TRBV20-1 to TRBJ1-1, with 7 nucleotides matching TRBD1. The V gene's germline CDR1 is DFQATT and CDR2 SNEGSKA (reference sequence). The CDR3 length is 12 residues. Losses at the gene ends were 7 bases for V and 1 base for J; bases not matched to a gene: 3.

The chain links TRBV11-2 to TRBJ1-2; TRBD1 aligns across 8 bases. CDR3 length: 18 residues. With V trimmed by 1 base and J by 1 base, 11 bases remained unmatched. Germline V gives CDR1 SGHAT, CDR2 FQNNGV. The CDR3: CASSLAWTGRDLNYGYTF. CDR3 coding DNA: TGTGCCAGCAGCTTAGCCTGGACAGGGCGAGACCTTAACTATGGCTACACCTTC.

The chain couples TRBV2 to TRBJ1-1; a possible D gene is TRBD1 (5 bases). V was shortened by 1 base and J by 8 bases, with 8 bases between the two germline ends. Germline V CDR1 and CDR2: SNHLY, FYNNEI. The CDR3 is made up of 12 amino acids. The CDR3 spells CASSEEGFEAFF. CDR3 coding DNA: TGTGCCAGCAGTGAAGAGGGGTTCGAAGCTTTCTTT.

The CDR3 coding sequence is TGTGCCAGCAGTCCCCTGGACAGGGGGCGTTTTCACACTGAAGCTTTCTTT. Residues: CASSPLDRGRFHTEAFF. This rearrangement joins TRBV27 to TRBJ1-1; 11 bases are shared with TRBD1. Germline CDR1 MNHEY, CDR2 SMNVEV (reference sequence). The CDR3 is 17 residues long. J lost 3 bases, V lost 5 bases, and 11 bases had no gene match.

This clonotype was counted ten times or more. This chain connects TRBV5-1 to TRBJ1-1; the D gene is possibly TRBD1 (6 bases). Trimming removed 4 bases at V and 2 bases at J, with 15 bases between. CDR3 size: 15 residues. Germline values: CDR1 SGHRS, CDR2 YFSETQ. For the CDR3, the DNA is TGCGCCAGCAGCCATTGGGGGGGCCTTAACACTGAAGCTTTCTTT. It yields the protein CASSHWGGLNTEAFF.

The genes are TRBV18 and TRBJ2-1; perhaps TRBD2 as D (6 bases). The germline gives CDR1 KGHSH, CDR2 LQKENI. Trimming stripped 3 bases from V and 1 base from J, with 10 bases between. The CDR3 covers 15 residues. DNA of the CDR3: TGTGCCAGCTCACCTCCGGGACTTTCCTACAATGAGCAGTTCTTC. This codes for CASSPPGLSYNEQFF.

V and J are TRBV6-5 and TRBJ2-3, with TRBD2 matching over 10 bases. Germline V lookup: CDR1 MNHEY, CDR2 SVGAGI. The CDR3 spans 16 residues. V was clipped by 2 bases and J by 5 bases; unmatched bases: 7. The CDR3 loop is CASSYHSGGPGDTQYF. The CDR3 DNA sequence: TGTGCCAGCAGTTACCATAGCGGGGGGCCAGGAGATACGCAGTATTTT.

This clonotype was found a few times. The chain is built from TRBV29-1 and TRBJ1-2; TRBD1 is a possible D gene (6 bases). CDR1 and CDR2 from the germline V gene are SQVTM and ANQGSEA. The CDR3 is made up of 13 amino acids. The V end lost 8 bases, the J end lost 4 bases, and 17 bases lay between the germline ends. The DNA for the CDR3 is TGCAGCTCCACAGGGAATTCGGGCTATGGCTACACCTTC. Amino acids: CSSTGNSGYGYTF.

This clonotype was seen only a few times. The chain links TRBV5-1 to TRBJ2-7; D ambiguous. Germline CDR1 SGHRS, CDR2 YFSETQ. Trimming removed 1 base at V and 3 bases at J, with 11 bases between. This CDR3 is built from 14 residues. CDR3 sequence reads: CASSLNRVFYEQYF. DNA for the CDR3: TGCGCCAGCAGCTTGAATAGGGTTTTCTACGAGCAGTACTTC.

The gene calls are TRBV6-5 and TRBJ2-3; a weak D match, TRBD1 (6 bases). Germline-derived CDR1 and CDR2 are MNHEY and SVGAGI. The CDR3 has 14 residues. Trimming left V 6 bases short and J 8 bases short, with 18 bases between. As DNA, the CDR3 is TGTGCCAGCAGCCCCGGACAGATCCTCGGTACGCAGTATTTT. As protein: CASSPGQILGTQYF.

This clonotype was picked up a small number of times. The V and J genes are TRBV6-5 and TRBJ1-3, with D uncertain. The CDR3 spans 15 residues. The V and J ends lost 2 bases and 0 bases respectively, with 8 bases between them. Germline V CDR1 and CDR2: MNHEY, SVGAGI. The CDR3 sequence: CASSYTPSSGNTIYF. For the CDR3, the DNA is TGTGCCAGCAGTTACACGCCGAGCTCTGGAAACACCATATATTTT.

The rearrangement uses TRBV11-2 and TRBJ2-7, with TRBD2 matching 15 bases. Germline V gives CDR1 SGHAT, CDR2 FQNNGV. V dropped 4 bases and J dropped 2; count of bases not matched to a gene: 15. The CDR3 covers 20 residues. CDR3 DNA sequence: TGTGCCAGCAGCTCCACCCCGGGACTAGCGGGGGGCTTTGCCCCCTACGAGCAGTACTTC. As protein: CASSSTPGLAGGFAPYEQYF.

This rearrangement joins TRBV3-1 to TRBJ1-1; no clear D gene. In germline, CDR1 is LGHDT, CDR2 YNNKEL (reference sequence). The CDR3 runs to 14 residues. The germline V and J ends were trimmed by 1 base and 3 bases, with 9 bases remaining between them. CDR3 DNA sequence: TGTGCCAGCAGCCAAGGCGGGATGGACACTGAAGCTTTCTTT. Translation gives CASSQGGMDTEAFF.

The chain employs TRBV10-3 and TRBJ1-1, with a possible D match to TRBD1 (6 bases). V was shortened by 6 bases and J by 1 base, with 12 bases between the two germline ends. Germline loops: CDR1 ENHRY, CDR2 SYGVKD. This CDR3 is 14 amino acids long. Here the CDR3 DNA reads TGTGCCATCAGGTGGACAGAACAGAACACTGAAGCTTTCTTT. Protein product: CAIRWTEQNTEAFF.

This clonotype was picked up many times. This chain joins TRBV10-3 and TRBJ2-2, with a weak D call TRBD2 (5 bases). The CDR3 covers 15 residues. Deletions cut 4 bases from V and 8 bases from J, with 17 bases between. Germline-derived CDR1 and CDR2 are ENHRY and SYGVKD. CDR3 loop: CAISGSPGSGGELFF. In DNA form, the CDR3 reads TGTGCCATCAGTGGCTCCCCGGGGAGCGGAGGGGAGCTGTTTTTT.

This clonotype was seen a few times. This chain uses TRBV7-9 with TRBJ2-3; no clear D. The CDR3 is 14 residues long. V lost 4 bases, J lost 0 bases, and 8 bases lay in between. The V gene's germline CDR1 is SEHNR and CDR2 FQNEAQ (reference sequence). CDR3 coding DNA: TGTGCCAGCAGCTCAGCCCCTAGCACAGATACGCAGTATTTT. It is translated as CASSSAPSTDTQYF.

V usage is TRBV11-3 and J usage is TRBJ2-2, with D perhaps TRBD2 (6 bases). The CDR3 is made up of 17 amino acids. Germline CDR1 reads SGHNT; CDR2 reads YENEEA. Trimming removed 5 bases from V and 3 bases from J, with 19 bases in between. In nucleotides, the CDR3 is TGTGCCAGCAGCACTCGACTCGGGGGAGGCGACACCGGGGAGCTGTTTTTT. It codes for CASSTRLGGGDTGELFF.

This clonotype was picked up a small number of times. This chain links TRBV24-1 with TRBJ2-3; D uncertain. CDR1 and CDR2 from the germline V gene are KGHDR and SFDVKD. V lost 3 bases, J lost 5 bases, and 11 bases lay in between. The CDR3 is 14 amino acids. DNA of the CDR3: TGTGCCACCAGTGATCCCCCAAGTGTAGATACGCAGTATTTT. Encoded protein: CATSDPPSVDTQYF.

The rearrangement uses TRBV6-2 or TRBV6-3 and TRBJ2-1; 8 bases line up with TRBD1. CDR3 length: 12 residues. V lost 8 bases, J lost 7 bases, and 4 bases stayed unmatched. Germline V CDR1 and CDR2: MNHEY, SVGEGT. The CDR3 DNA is TGTGCCAGCCGGAACAGGGGGAATGAGCAGTTCTTC. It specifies CASRNRGNEQFF.

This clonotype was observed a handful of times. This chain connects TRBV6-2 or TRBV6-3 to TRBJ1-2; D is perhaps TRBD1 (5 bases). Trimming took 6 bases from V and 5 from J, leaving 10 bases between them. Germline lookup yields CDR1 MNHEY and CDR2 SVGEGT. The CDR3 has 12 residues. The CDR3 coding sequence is TGTGCCAGCAGCAGACCAGGGTATGGCTACACCTTC. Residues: CASSRPGYGYTF.

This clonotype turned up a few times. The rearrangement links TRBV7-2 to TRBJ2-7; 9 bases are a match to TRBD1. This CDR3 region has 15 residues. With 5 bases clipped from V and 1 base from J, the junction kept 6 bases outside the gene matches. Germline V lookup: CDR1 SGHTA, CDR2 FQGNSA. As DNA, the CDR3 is TGTGCCAGCAGCGGACGACAGGGGGGATCCTACGAGCAGTACTTC. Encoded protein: CASSGRQGGSYEQYF. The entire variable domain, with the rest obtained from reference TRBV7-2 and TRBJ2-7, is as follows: GAGVSQSPSNKVTEKGKDVELRCDPISGHTALYWYRQSLGQGLEFLIYFQGNSAPDKSGLPSDRFSAERTGGSVSTLTIQRTQQEDSAVYLCASSGRQGGSYEQYFGPGTRLTVT.

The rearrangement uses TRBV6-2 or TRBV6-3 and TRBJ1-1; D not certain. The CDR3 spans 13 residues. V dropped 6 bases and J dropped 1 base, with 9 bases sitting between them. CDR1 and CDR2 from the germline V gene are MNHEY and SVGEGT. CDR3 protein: CASSQQWNTEAFF. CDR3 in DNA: TGTGCCAGCAGCCAACAGTGGAACACTGAAGCTTTCTTT.

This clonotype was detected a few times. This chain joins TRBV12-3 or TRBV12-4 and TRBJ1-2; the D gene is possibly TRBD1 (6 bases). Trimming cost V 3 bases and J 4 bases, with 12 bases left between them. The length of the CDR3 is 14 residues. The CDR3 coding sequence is TGTGCCAGCAGTTTCTCGGACAGCTTCTATGGCTACACCTTC. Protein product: CASSFSDSFYGYTF.

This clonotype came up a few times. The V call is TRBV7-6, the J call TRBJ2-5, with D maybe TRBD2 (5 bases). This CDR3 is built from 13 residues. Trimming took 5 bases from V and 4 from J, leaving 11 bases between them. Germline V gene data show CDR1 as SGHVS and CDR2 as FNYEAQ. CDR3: CASSKAVLETQYF. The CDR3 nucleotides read TGTGCCAGCAGCAAAGCGGTCCTAGAGACCCAGTACTTC.

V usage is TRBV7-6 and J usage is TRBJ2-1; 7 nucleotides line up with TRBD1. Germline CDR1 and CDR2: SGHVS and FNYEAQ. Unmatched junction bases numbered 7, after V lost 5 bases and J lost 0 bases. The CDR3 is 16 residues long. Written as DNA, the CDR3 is TGTGCCAGCAGCAACACCGGGACAGTCTCCTACAATGAGCAGTTCTTC. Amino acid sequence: CASSNTGTVSYNEQFF.

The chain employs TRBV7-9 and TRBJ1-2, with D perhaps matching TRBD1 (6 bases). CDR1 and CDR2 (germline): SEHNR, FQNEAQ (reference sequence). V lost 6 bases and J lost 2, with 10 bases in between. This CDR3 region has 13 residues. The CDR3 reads CASSRTENYGYTF. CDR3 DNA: TGTGCCAGCAGTCGGACAGAAAACTATGGCTACACCTTC.

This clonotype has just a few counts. Written as DNA, the CDR3 is TGTGCCACCAGCAGAGGCCGAGGTCGTGGGGATACGCAGTATTTT. Protein sequence: CATSRGRGRGDTQYF. The chain uses TRBV15 and TRBJ2-3; D is uncertain. The CDR3 spans 15 residues. V was clipped by 1 base and J by 6 bases, with 14 bases between them. CDR1 and CDR2 from the germline V gene are LNHNV and YYDKDF (reference sequence).